This T cell receptor (beta chain) came from a study of post-analysis software for immune sequencing data. Across the study: Included among the disease courses, which were recorded for the cohort, were relapsing-remitting, secondary progressive and progressive-relapsing multiple sclerosis. General study points: Strong co-clustering by F measure linked samples that shared a preparation batch. Controls significantly exceeded multiple sclerosis patients in normalized Chao1 diversity. In patients, TRBV5-6, TRBV5-1 and TRBV20-1 belonged to five TRBV segments found more frequently than in controls.

This CDR3 comprises 17 residues. V lost 0 bases, J lost 0 bases, and 12 bases lay in between. CDR1 is MNHNY and CDR2 is SVGAGI in the germline V gene (reference sequence). Unique molecular identifiers featured in each of the TCR beta cDNA libraries. Input amounts of roughly 0.85 to 10 million T cells were used. These gave around 500,000 cDNA molecules, so each molecule approximated one T cell. MiXCR, run by TCRdb on the PCR reads, gives a single entry per CDR3 protein. The sample has more than 350,000 distinct CDR3 sequences, 30% to 40% seen once. A word on this clonotype: Its antigen is still unknown.

The receptor was isolated from a girl under 10 years old with multiple sclerosis. The chain employs TRBV6-6 and TRBJ1-5, with D uncertain. Material: blood. The CDR3 sequence is CASSYSQDLYSNQPQHF. CDR3 bases: TGTGCCAGCAGTTACTCTCAGGATCTTTATAGCAATCAGCCCCAGCATTTT.